Given below is one T cell receptor (beta chain) in context. This sample was taken from a study of response to subunit inactivated influenza vaccine. The CDR3 runs to 16 residues. V gave up 1 base and J gave up 4 bases, with 15 bases separating them. Germline CDR1 is SGHTA and CDR2 is FQGNSA. Via MiXCR, TCRdb re-called the RT-PCR reads, giving one row per CDR3 protein. This table holds about 700,000 distinct CDR3 sequences, 11% to 15% found once. The sequence was collected from a man aged 50-60 years who received an inactivated influenza vaccine. The chain carries TRBV7-2 and TRBJ2-3, with no clear D. Source: PBMCs from blood, taken less than 15 days before vaccination. The chain's CDR3 is CASSLGVLSEADTQYF. CDR3 DNA: TGTGCCAGCAGCTTAGGGGTCCTCTCTGAGGCAGATACGCAGTATTTT. The variable domain in full, with the rest retrieved from reference TRBV7-2 and TRBJ2-3, is GAGVSQSPSNKVTEKGKDVELRCDPISGHTALYWYRQSLGQGLEFLIYFQGNSAPDKSGLPSDRFSAERTGGSVSTLTIQRTQQEDSAVYLCASSLGVLSEADTQYFGPGTRLTVL.